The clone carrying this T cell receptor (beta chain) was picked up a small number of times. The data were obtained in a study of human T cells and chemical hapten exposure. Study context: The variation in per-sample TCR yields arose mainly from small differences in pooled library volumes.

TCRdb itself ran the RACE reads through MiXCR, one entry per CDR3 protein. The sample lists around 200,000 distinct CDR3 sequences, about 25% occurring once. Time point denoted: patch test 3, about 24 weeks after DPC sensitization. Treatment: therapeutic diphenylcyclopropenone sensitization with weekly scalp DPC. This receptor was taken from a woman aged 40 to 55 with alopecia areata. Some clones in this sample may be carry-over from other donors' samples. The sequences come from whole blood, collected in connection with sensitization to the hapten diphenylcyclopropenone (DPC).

In DNA form, the CDR3 reads TGCAGTGCTAGAGGCCCGGGCGTCTCTGGAAACACCATATATTTT. As protein: CSARGPGVSGNTIYF. The rearrangement joins TRBV20-1 to TRBJ1-3; D remains ambiguous. The CDR3 sequence is 15 residues long. V was cut by 1 base and J by 0 bases, with 10 bases left in between. In germline, CDR1 is DFQATT, CDR2 SNEGSKA (reference sequence).